A selection of T cell receptor beta chains follows, all from one sample in a study of T cells after yellow fever vaccination. TCRdb called the 5' RACE reads again in MiXCR, with one record for every CDR3 protein. The table records 300,000 to 450,000 distinct CDR3 sequences, about 6% of them present only once. Sample: PBMCs, taken 5 days after the yellow fever booster vaccination. These receptors all come from a man aged 25 to 40 who received the YFV17D yellow fever vaccine. CDR3s include the opening cysteine and the closing phenylalanine or tryptophan. Fields, in order: clone size, V gene, D gene, J gene, CDR3 protein, CDR3 DNA. D genes are given only for firm matches. Clone size is not always given. Where it is, it says once, few, many or a class for expanded clones.

clone size: few; V gene: TRBV20-1; D gene: TRBD2; J gene: TRBJ2-3; CDR3 protein: CSVPGLGAPDTQYF; CDR3 DNA: TGCAGTGTACCGGGACTAGGAGCTCCAGATACGCAGTATTTT
clone size: .; V gene: TRBV20-1; D gene: .; J gene: TRBJ2-7; CDR3 protein: CSALTQGWYEQYF; CDR3 DNA: TGCAGTGCTCTCACCCAGGGGTGGTACGAGCAGTACTTC
clone size: few; V gene: TRBV5-1; D gene: .; J gene: TRBJ2-2; CDR3 protein: CASSLGGSIAGELFF; CDR3 DNA: TGCGCCAGCAGCTTGGGTGGGAGCATCGCCGGGGAGCTGTTTTTT
clone size: many; V gene: TRBV18; D gene: TRBD2; J gene: TRBJ2-1; CDR3 protein: CASSPPGLAAVNEQFF; CDR3 DNA: TGTGCCAGCTCACCACCGGGACTAGCGGCGGTCAATGAGCAGTTCTTC
clone size: many; V gene: TRBV20-1; D gene: TRBD2; J gene: TRBJ2-3; CDR3 protein: CSAMLIAGGPKDTQYF; CDR3 DNA: TGCAGTGCTATGCTGATAGCGGGGGGGCCCAAAGATACGCAGTATTTT
clone size: many; V gene: TRBV7-2; D gene: TRBD1; J gene: TRBJ2-2; CDR3 protein: CASSPGQVNTGELFF; CDR3 DNA: TGTGCCAGCAGCCCAGGACAGGTGAACACCGGGGAGCTGTTTTTT
clone size: few; V gene: TRBV11-2; D gene: TRBD1; J gene: TRBJ2-1; CDR3 protein: CASSLDRGTGSVEQFF; CDR3 DNA: TGTGCCAGCAGCTTAGATCGCGGGACAGGGTCGGTTGAGCAGTTCTTC
clone size: few; V gene: TRBV7-2; D gene: .; J gene: TRBJ2-7; CDR3 protein: CASSLESGVPYEQYF; CDR3 DNA: TGTGCCAGCAGCTTAGAGTCAGGGGTCCCCTACGAGCAGTACTTC
clone size: few; V gene: TRBV19; D gene: TRBD2; J gene: TRBJ2-1; CDR3 protein: CARSSLAGGSAEQFF; CDR3 DNA: TGTGCCAGAAGCTCACTAGCGGGAGGGTCGGCTGAGCAGTTCTTC
clone size: many; V gene: TRBV29-1; D gene: .; J gene: TRBJ1-1; CDR3 protein: CSSGRANTEAFF; CDR3 DNA: TGCAGCTCCGGACGGGCAAACACTGAAGCTTTCTTT
clone size: many; V gene: TRBV20-1; D gene: TRBD2; J gene: TRBJ2-1; CDR3 protein: CSAPRAGYSYNEQFF; CDR3 DNA: TGCAGTGCTCCCCGAGCGGGATACTCCTACAATGAGCAGTTCTTC
clone size: few; V gene: TRBV9; D gene: .; J gene: TRBJ2-2; CDR3 protein: CASSDSSGPHGELFF; CDR3 DNA: TGTGCCAGCAGCGATTCCAGCGGACCCCACGGGGAGCTGTTTTTT
clone size: .; V gene: TRBV20-1; D gene: .; J gene: TRBJ1-3; CDR3 protein: CSPRNDGNTIYF; CDR3 DNA: TGCAGTCCAAGGAACGACGGAAACACCATATATTTT
clone size: many; V gene: TRBV10-3; D gene: TRBD2; J gene: TRBJ2-1; CDR3 protein: CAISGTSGINGNEQFF; CDR3 DNA: TGTGCCATCAGTGGGACTAGCGGGATAAATGGAAATGAGCAGTTCTTC
clone size: .; V gene: TRBV5-5; D gene: TRBD1; J gene: TRBJ1-5; CDR3 protein: CASSWITGGRTEPQHF; CDR3 DNA: TGTGCCAGCAGCTGGATTACAGGGGGCAGAACGGAGCCCCAGCATTTT
clone size: .; V gene: TRBV5-1; D gene: TRBD1; J gene: TRBJ2-2; CDR3 protein: CASSSGQGPRELFF; CDR3 DNA: TGCGCCAGCAGCTCCGGACAGGGCCCCAGGGAGCTGTTTTTT
clone size: .; V gene: TRBV7-2; D gene: .; J gene: TRBJ2-5; CDR3 protein: CASSLKAGETQYF; CDR3 DNA: TGTGCCAGCAGCTTAAAGGCAGGAGAGACCCAGTACTTC
clone size: .; V gene: TRBV11-2; D gene: TRBD2; J gene: TRBJ2-5; CDR3 protein: CASSATGTSGRIQETQYF; CDR3 DNA: TGTGCCAGCAGCGCAACCGGGACTAGCGGGAGAATCCAAGAGACCCAGTACTTC
clone size: many; V gene: TRBV14; D gene: .; J gene: TRBJ2-5; CDR3 protein: CASSQLGSTGIETQYF; CDR3 DNA: TGTGCCAGCAGCCAACTAGGATCCACGGGGATAGAGACCCAGTACTTC
clone size: .; V gene: TRBV3-1; D gene: TRBD2; J gene: TRBJ2-3; CDR3 protein: CASSLTFGASGAPSTDTQYF; CDR3 DNA: TGTGCCAGCAGCCTCACGTTTGGGGCTAGCGGGGCCCCTAGCACAGATACGCAGTATTTT
clone size: many; V gene: TRBV3-1; D gene: .; J gene: TRBJ2-7; CDR3 protein: CASSQEDRNLEQYF; CDR3 DNA: TGTGCCAGCAGCCAAGAGGACAGAAATTTAGAGCAGTACTTC
clone size: few; V gene: TRBV25-1; D gene: TRBD1; J gene: TRBJ2-7; CDR3 protein: CATLSGQGGYEQYF; CDR3 DNA: TGTGCCACCCTTTCAGGACAGGGTGGGTACGAGCAGTACTTC
clone size: few; V gene: TRBV19; D gene: .; J gene: TRBJ1-2; CDR3 protein: CARSIQGRSGYTF; CDR3 DNA: TGTGCCAGATCCATCCAGGGGAGATCTGGCTACACCTTC
clone size: .; V gene: TRBV10-1; D gene: .; J gene: TRBJ2-3; CDR3 protein: CASSPLGSRDTQYF; CDR3 DNA: TGCGCCAGCAGTCCATTAGGGAGCCGAGATACGCAGTATTTT
clone size: few; V gene: TRBV15; D gene: TRBD2; J gene: TRBJ2-1; CDR3 protein: CATSREGGPYNEQFF; CDR3 DNA: TGTGCCACCAGCAGAGAGGGAGGGCCTTACAATGAGCAGTTCTTC
clone size: many; V gene: TRBV7-2; D gene: TRBD1; J gene: TRBJ1-5; CDR3 protein: CASSVQGAVQPQHF; CDR3 DNA: TGTGCCAGCAGCGTACAGGGGGCTGTTCAGCCCCAGCATTTT
clone size: few; V gene: TRBV5-1; D gene: .; J gene: TRBJ2-3; CDR3 protein: CASSLETGSQTDTQYF; CDR3 DNA: TGCGCCAGCAGCTTGGAGACCGGGAGTCAGACAGATACGCAGTATTTT
clone size: .; V gene: TRBV3-1; D gene: TRBD1; J gene: TRBJ2-7; CDR3 protein: CASSPRDRGGEQYF; CDR3 DNA: TGTGCCAGCAGCCCCCGGGACAGGGGAGGCGAGCAGTACTTC
clone size: few; V gene: TRBV24-1; D gene: .; J gene: TRBJ2-1; CDR3 protein: CATSDSPTADSSYNEQFF; CDR3 DNA: TGTGCCACCAGTGATTCCCCCACGGCGGACAGCTCCTACAATGAGCAGTTCTTC
clone size: few; V gene: TRBV5-6; D gene: TRBD2; J gene: TRBJ2-3; CDR3 protein: CASSHPGLAAKGDTQYF; CDR3 DNA: TGTGCCAGCAGCCATCCGGGACTAGCGGCGAAAGGCGATACGCAGTATTTT
clone size: many; V gene: TRBV20-1; D gene: TRBD2; J gene: TRBJ2-5; CDR3 protein: CSAIRLAGFLQETQYF; CDR3 DNA: TGCAGTGCTATTCGACTAGCGGGTTTCTTACAAGAGACCCAGTACTTC
clone size: many; V gene: TRBV6-2/TRBV6-3; D gene: TRBD2; J gene: TRBJ2-1; CDR3 protein: CASSRAGAYNEQFF; CDR3 DNA: TGTGCCAGCAGTAGGGCGGGAGCCTACAATGAGCAGTTCTTC
clone size: many; V gene: TRBV30; D gene: .; J gene: TRBJ1-5; CDR3 protein: CAWSAHSNQPQHF; CDR3 DNA: TGTGCCTGGAGTGCACACAGCAATCAGCCCCAGCATTTT
clone size: many; V gene: TRBV5-1; D gene: TRBD1; J gene: TRBJ2-7; CDR3 protein: CASSRTGTGDYEQYF; CDR3 DNA: TGCGCCAGCAGTCGAACCGGGACAGGGGATTACGAGCAGTACTTC
clone size: many; V gene: TRBV6-5; D gene: TRBD2; J gene: TRBJ2-1; CDR3 protein: CASSYSASGSHNEQFF; CDR3 DNA: TGTGCCAGCAGTTACTCGGCTAGCGGGAGCCACAATGAGCAGTTCTTC
clone size: many; V gene: TRBV5-1; D gene: TRBD1; J gene: TRBJ1-3; CDR3 protein: CASSPTGISGNTIYF; CDR3 DNA: TGCGCCAGCAGCCCGACAGGGATATCTGGAAACACCATATATTTT
clone size: many; V gene: TRBV12-3/TRBV12-4; D gene: TRBD1; J gene: TRBJ1-1; CDR3 protein: CASVQGRMNTEAFF; CDR3 DNA: TGTGCCAGCGTACAGGGGAGAATGAACACTGAAGCTTTCTTT
clone size: many; V gene: TRBV4-1; D gene: .; J gene: TRBJ2-7; CDR3 protein: CASSQDSYGSYEQYF; CDR3 DNA: TGCGCCAGCAGCCAAGATAGTTACGGATCCTACGAGCAGTACTTC
clone size: few; V gene: TRBV20-1; D gene: TRBD2; J gene: TRBJ2-3; CDR3 protein: CSATATSGTDTQYF; CDR3 DNA: TGCAGTGCTACGGCGACTAGCGGAACAGATACGCAGTATTTT
clone size: few; V gene: TRBV12-3/TRBV12-4; D gene: TRBD2; J gene: TRBJ2-7; CDR3 protein: CASSETSSGYEQYF; CDR3 DNA: TGTGCCAGCAGTGAGACTAGCTCGGGGTACGAGCAGTACTTC
clone size: many; V gene: TRBV7-9; D gene: .; J gene: TRBJ2-3; CDR3 protein: CASSLAYSTYTQYF; CDR3 DNA: TGTGCCAGCAGCTTAGCGTACTCCACATATACGCAGTATTTT
clone size: .; V gene: TRBV10-3; D gene: TRBD1; J gene: TRBJ1-1; CDR3 protein: CAITRDRGQGTEAFF; CDR3 DNA: TGTGCCATCACACGGGACAGGGGGCAGGGCACTGAAGCTTTCTTT
clone size: many; V gene: TRBV7-8; D gene: .; J gene: TRBJ2-3; CDR3 protein: CASSLVQATDTQYF; CDR3 DNA: TGTGCCAGCAGCTTAGTACAAGCCACAGATACGCAGTATTTT
clone size: few; V gene: TRBV7-2; D gene: TRBD2; J gene: TRBJ2-7; CDR3 protein: CASSPAAGGSGEQYF; CDR3 DNA: TGTGCCAGCAGCCCGGCAGCGGGAGGGTCAGGCGAGCAGTACTTC
clone size: many; V gene: TRBV4-3; D gene: .; J gene: TRBJ2-1; CDR3 protein: CASRAGGNEQFF; CDR3 DNA: TGCGCCAGCCGGGCCGGGGGAAATGAGCAGTTCTTC
clone size: .; V gene: TRBV6-2/TRBV6-3; D gene: .; J gene: TRBJ2-6; CDR3 protein: CASTPGRGRGSLGRSGANVLTF; CDR3 DNA: TGTGCCAGCACCCCTGGCAGAGGTAGAGGGAGCCTAGGGCGCTCTGGGGCCAACGTCCTGACTTTC
clone size: few; V gene: TRBV7-9; D gene: .; J gene: TRBJ2-2; CDR3 protein: CASVFGSTGELFF; CDR3 DNA: TGTGCCAGCGTCTTTGGGAGTACCGGGGAGCTGTTTTTT
clone size: many; V gene: TRBV4-3; D gene: .; J gene: TRBJ2-5; CDR3 protein: CASSQGAGETQYF; CDR3 DNA: TGCGCCAGCAGCCAAGGAGCAGGGGAGACCCAGTACTTC
clone size: .; V gene: TRBV5-1; D gene: TRBD1; J gene: TRBJ1-5; CDR3 protein: CASSLDPGGGQPQHF; CDR3 DNA: TGCGCCAGCAGCTTGGATCCAGGGGGTGGTCAGCCCCAGCATTTT
clone size: .; V gene: TRBV27; D gene: TRBD1; J gene: TRBJ2-3; CDR3 protein: CASSHDRASTDTQYF; CDR3 DNA: TGTGCCAGCAGTCACGACAGGGCCAGCACAGATACGCAGTATTTT
clone size: many; V gene: TRBV7-2; D gene: .; J gene: TRBJ2-6; CDR3 protein: CASSLVGTGSGANVLTF; CDR3 DNA: TGTGCCAGCAGCTTAGTTGGGACGGGCTCTGGGGCCAACGTCCTGACTTTC
clone size: .; V gene: TRBV4-3; D gene: .; J gene: TRBJ2-2; CDR3 protein: CASSQGPFTGELFF; CDR3 DNA: TGCGCCAGCAGCCAAGGGCCGTTCACCGGGGAGCTGTTTTTT
clone size: .; V gene: TRBV2; D gene: .; J gene: TRBJ1-1; CDR3 protein: CASSEPGLNTEAFF; CDR3 DNA: TGTGCCAGCAGTGAACCCGGCCTGAACACTGAAGCTTTCTTT
clone size: .; V gene: TRBV5-4; D gene: .; J gene: TRBJ2-5; CDR3 protein: CASRGGDIQETQYF; CDR3 DNA: TGTGCCAGCAGGGGGGGGGACATCCAAGAGACCCAGTACTTC
clone size: many; V gene: TRBV6-5; D gene: .; J gene: TRBJ2-4; CDR3 protein: CASSYSTGIAKNIQYF; CDR3 DNA: TGTGCCAGCAGTTACTCCACGGGGATAGCCAAAAACATTCAGTACTTC